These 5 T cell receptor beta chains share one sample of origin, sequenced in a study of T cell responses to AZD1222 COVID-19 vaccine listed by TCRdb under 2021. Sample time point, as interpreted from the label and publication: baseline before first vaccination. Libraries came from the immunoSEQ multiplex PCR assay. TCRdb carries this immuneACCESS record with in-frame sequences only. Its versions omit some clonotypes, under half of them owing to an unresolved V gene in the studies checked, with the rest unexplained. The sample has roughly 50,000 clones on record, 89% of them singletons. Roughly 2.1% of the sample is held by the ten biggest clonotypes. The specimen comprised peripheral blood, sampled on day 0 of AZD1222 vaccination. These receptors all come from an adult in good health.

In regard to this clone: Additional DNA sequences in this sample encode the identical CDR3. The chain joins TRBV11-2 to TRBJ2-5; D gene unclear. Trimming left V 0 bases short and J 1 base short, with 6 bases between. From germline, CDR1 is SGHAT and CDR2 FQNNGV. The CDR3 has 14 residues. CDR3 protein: CASSLDWSQETQYF. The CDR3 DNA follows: TGTGCCAGCAGCTTAGACTGGAGCCAAGAGACCCAGTACTTC.

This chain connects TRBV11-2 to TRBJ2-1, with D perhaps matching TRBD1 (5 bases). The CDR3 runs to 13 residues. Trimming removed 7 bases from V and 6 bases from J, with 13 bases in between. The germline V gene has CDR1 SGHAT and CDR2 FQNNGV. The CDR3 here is CASTPGIRNEQFF. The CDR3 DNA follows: TGTGCCAGCACCCCAGGGATTCGCAATGAGCAGTTCTTC. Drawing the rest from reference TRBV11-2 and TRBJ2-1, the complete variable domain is EAGVAQSPRYKIIEKRQSVAFWCNPISGHATLYWYQQILGQGPKLLIQFQNNGVVDDSQLPKDRFSAERLKGVDSTLKIQPAKLEDSAVYLCASTPGIRNEQFFGPGTRLTVL.

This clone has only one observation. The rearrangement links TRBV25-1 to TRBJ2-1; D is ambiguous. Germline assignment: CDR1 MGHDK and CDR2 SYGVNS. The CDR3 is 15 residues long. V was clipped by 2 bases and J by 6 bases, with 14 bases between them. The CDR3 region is CASSEPDRRTNEQFF. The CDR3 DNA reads TGTGCCAGCAGTGAACCGGACCGCCGTACCAATGAGCAGTTCTTC.

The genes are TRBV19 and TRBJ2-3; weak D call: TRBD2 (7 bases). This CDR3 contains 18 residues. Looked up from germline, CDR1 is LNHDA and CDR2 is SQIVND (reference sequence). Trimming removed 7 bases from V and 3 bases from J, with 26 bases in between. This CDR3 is CASTPRPGGGVGTDTQYF. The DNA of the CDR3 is TGTGCCAGTACCCCACGGCCAGGCGGGGGCGTTGGGACAGATACGCAGTATTTT.

The CDR3 here is CASSQAQAWEQFF. The CDR3 DNA sequence: TGTGCCAGCAGCCAAGCGCAAGCTTGGGAGCAGTTCTTC. This rearrangement joins TRBV14 to TRBJ2-1; D is ambiguous. With 1 base removed from V and 10 bases from J, the gap between germline ends came to 11 bases. This CDR3 is 13 amino acids long. The V gene's germline CDR1 is SGHDN and CDR2 FVKESK. The entire variable domain, with the rest obtained from reference TRBV14 and TRBJ2-1, is as follows: EAGVTQFPSHSVIEKGQTVTLRCDPISGHDNLYWYRRVMGKEIKFLLHFVKESKQDESGMPNNRFLAERTGGTYSTLKVQPAELEDSGVYFCASSQAQAWEQFFGPGTRLTVL.